This T cell receptor (beta chain) was sequenced in a study of T cell responses to AZD1222 COVID-19 vaccine. TCRdb's copy holds only in-frame clones and misses some; the assay was immunoSEQ multiplex PCR. The data show 100,000 to 150,000 clones, about 90% seen once. The CDR3 loop spans 21 amino acids. The rearrangement uses TRBV21-1 and TRBJ2-5; TRBD1 is taken as the D call from the table, unchecked against the DNA. TRBV21-1 is classified as a pseudogene. The specimen comprised peripheral blood, sampled on day 0 of MenACWY control vaccination. This receptor was obtained from an adult in good health. This CDR3 reads CASARRIPGQVLSPSEETQYF. The CDR3 DNA reads as TGTGCCAGCGCACGCCGAATACCGGGACAGGTACTTTCCCCGAGCGAAGAGACCCAGTACTTC.